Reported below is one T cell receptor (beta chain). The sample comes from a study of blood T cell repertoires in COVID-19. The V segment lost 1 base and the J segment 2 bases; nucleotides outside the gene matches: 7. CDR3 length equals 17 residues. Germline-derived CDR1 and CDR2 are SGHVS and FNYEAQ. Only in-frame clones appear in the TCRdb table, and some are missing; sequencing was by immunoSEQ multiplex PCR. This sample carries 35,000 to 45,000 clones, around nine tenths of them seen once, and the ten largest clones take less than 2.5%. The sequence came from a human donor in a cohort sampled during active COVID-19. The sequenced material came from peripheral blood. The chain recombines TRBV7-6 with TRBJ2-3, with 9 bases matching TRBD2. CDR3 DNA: TGTGCCAGCAGCTTAGGAACAGCGGGGGGTATCACAGATACGCAGTATTTT. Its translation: CASSLGTAGGITDTQYF. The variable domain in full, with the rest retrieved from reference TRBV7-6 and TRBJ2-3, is GAGVSQSPRYKVTKRGQDVALRCDPISGHVSLYWYRQALGQGPEFLTYFNYEAQQDKSGLPNDRFSAERPEGSISTLTIQRTEQRDSAMYRCASSLGTAGGITDTQYFGPGTRLTVL.